This TCR beta chain came from a study of CD8 T cells in Susac syndrome (dated by TCRdb to the late 2010s). Looking at the study overall: Repertoire sequencing was used to test whether CD8+ T cell activation and differentiation in Susac syndrome was antigen driven.

What the research found in general, with its limitations: The study acknowledged that relatively few individuals were included in the TCR sequencing and HLA analysis.

Peripheral blood CD8+ and CD4+ T cells from healthy donors, Susac syndrome patients and multiple sclerosis patients were profiled by high-throughput TCR beta sequencing. Multiple sclerosis controls were treatment-naive patients with stable or active relapsing-remitting disease fulfilling revised McDonald criteria. CD8+ TEMRA cells were enriched by FACS, while bulk CD8+ and CD4+ T cells were purified by magnetic negative isolation. Blood was drawn into EDTA tubes, processed within 24 hours, and PBMCs were isolated by density gradient centrifugation. PBMCs intended for TCR sequencing were cryopreserved in liquid nitrogen and thawed later in a water bath at 37 degrees C. A purity of at least 90% was achieved for sorted or isolated CD4+, CD8+ and CD8+ TEMRA cells. For this clonotype: Its recognized antigen is unknown. Per-base qualities were not stored, and no clone one base away is much larger.

RNA was extracted using the RNeasy kit, and about 0.45 to 1 microgram was reverse transcribed with random hexamers. TCR beta CDR3 regions were amplified with the immunoSEQ multiplex PCR assay covering 54 Vbeta and 13 Jbeta segments. PCR amplification bias was corrected using a synthetic template baseline for primer optimization and computational correction. Per the source publication's procedure: Reads were annotated to V, D and J genes per IMGT and analyzed with immunoSEQ Analyzer, keeping only productive sequences. To calculate clonality, Shannon entropy was normalized by log2 of the number of productive unique sequences and then subtracted from one. For each patient and control, public and private clones were evaluated among the 100 most prevalent clones. Susac-specific clones were defined as absent from healthy and MS cohorts, 850 to 1,300 published viral clones and other ImmuneACCESS disease sequences. TCRdb trimmed the raw reads at Q25, called clones with MiXCR and kept productive beta chains. Duplicate CDR3 protein sequences are folded into a single record with the most common DNA and genes. These V and J calls are TCRdb output, not the study's own analysis. The sample table lists 150,000 to 200,000 distinct CDR3 sequences, approximately 93% of them with a count of one. Over 0.08% of the sample goes to the ten largest clones.

As encoded in the germline V gene (reference sequence), CDR1 is PRHDT while CDR2 is FYEKMQ. From the cysteine up to the phenylalanine, the CDR3 has a length of 15 residues. Of all the DNA, just the CDR3 is kept, 45 bases in frame from base 1. V trim: 5 bases; J trim: 5 bases; unmatched bases: 11. The origin of this receptor is a human donor with multiple sclerosis. Sequencing was performed on CD4+ T cells from PBMCs. In this chain, TRBV13 is recombined with TRBJ1-2; 7 bases in the junction line up with TRBD1. The CDR3 protein sequence reads: CASSAGGQTLYGYTF. The base sequence is TGTGCCAGCAGCGCGGGGGGACAGACCTTATATGGCTACACCTTC.